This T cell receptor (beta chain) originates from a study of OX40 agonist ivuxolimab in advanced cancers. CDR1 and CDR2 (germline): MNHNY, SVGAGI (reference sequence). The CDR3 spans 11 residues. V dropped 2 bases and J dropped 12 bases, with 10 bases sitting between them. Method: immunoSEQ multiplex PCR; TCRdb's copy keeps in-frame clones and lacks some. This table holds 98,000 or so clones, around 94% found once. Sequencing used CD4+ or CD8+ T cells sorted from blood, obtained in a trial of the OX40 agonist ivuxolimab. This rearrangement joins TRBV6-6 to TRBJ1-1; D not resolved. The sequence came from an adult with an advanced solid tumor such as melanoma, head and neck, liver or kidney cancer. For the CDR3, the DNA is TGTGCCAGCAGTTACCAGGTGAGACCTTTCTTT. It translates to CASSYQVRPFF.